This T cell receptor beta chain comes out of a study of immune cell composition in non-small cell lung cancer. Study information: Histologic subtype was mainly adenocarcinoma or squamous cell carcinoma.

Note on this clone: Its antigen remains unknown.

The assay was immunoSEQ multiplex PCR, and TCRdb's table has in-frame clones only and misses some. The profile shows a few thousand clones, 60% to 85% of them singletons. Trimming took 10 bases from V and 4 from J, leaving 11 bases between them. Germline CDR1 is SGDLS and CDR2 is YYNGEE. The CDR3 has 12 residues. Regarding the study as a whole: Tumour TCR-beta clonality was not significantly tied to smoking pack-years. Clones >0.5% enriched in tumour were rarer in adenocarcinoma (approximately 33%) than squamous (roughly 75%).

V and J are TRBV9 and TRBJ2-2, with D tentatively TRBD1 (6 bases). The receptor was isolated from a human donor with non-small cell lung cancer. Sequenced material: lung tumor tissue. The CDR3 protein is CASGVVTGELFF. CDR3 DNA: TGTGCCTCAGGGGTTGTCACCGGGGAGCTGTTTTTT.